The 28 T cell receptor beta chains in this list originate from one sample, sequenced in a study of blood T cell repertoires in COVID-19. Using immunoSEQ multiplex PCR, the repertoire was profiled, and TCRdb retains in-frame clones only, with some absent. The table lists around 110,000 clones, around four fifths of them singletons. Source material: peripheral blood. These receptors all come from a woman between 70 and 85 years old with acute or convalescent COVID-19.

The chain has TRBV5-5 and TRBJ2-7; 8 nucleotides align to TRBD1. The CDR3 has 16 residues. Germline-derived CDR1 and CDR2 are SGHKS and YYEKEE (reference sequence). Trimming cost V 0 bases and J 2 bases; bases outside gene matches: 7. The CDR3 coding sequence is TGTGCCAGCAGCTTGGTGGGGACAGGCCTTACCTACGAGCAGTACTTC. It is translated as CASSLVGTGLTYEQYF.

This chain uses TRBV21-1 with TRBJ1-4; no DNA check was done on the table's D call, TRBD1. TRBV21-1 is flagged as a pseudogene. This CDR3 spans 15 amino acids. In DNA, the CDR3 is TGTGCCAGCAGCAGTCCGACAGGGGATAATGAAAAACTGTTTTTT. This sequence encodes CASSSPTGDNEKLFF.

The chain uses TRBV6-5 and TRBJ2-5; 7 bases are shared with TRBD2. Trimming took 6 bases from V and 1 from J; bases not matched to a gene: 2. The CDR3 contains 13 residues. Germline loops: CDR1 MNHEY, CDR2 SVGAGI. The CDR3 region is CASSWTSQETQYF. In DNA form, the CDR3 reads TGTGCCAGCAGCTGGACTAGCCAAGAGACCCAGTACTTC.

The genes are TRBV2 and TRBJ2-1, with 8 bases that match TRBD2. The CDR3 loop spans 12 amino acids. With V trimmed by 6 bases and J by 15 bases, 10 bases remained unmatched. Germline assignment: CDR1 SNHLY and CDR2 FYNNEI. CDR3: CASRTGGPGPFF. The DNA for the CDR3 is TGTGCCAGCAGAACGGGAGGGCCGGGTCCGTTCTTC. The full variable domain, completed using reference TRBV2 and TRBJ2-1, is EPEVTQTPSHQVTQMGQEVILRCVPISNHLYFYWYRQILGQKVEFLVSFYNNEISEKSEIFDDQFSVERPDGSNFTLKIRSTKLEDSAMYFCASRTGGPGPFFGPGTRLTVL.

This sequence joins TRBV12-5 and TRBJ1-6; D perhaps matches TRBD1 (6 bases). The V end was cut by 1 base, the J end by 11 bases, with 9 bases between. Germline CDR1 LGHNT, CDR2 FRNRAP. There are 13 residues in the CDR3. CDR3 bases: TGTGCTAGTGGTTTGGGACAGGAGGCACCCCTCCACTTT. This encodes CASGLGQEAPLHF.

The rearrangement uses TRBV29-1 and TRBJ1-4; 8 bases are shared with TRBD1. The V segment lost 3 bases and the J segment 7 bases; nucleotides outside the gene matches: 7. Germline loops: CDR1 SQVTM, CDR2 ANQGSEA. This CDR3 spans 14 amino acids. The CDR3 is CSVEGPGTGEKLFF. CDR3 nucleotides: TGCAGCGTTGAGGGTCCCGGGACAGGTGAAAAACTGTTTTTT.

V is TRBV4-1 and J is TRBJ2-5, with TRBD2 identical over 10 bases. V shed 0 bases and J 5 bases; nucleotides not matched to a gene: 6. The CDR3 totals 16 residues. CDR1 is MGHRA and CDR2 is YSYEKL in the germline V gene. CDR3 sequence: CASSQEGASGSETQYF. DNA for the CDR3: TGCGCCAGCAGCCAAGAAGGGGCTAGCGGGAGTGAGACCCAGTACTTC.

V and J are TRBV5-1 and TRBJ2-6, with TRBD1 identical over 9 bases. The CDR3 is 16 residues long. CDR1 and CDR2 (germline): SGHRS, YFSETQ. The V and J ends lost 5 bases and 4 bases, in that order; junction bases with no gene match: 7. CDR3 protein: CASSGGTGNGANVLTF. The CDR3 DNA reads TGCGCCAGCAGTGGTGGGACAGGGAACGGGGCCAACGTCCTGACTTTC.

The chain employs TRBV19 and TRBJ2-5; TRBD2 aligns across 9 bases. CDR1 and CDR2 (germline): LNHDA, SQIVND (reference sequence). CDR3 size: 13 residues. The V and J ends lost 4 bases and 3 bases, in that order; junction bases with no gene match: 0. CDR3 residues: CASSSGREETQYF. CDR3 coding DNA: TGTGCCAGTAGTAGCGGGAGGGAAGAGACCCAGTACTTC.

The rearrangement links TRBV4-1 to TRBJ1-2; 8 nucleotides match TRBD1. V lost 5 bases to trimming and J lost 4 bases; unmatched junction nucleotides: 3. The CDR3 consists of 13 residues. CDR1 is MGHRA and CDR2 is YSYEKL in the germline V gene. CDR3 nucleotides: TGCGCCAGCAGCGGGGGACAGGCCTATGGCTACACCTTC. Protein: CASSGGQAYGYTF.

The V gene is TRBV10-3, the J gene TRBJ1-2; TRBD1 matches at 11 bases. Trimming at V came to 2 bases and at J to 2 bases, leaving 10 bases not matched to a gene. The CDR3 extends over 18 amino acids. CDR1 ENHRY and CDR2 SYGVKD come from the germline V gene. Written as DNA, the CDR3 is TGTGCCATCAGTGAGAGGAAGGACAGGGGGCGTCTGAACTATGGCTACACCTTC. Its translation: CAISERKDRGRLNYGYTF.

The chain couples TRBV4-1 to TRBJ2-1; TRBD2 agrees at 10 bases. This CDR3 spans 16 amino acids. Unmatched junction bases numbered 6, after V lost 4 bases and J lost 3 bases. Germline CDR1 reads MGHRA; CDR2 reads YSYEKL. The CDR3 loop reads CASSPQERGGYNEQFF. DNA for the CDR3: TGCGCCAGCAGCCCCCAGGAGCGGGGGGGCTACAATGAGCAGTTCTTC.

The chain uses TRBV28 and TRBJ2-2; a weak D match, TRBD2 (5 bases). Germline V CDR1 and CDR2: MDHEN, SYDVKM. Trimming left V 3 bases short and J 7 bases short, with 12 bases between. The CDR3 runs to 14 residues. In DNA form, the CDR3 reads TGTGCCAGCAGTTTTCGGGAAAGTGGCGGGGAGCTGTTTTTT. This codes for CASSFRESGGELFF.

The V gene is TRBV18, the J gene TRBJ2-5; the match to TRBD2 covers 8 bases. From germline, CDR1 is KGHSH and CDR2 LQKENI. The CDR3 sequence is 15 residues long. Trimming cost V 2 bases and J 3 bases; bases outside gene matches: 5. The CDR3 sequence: CASSPNSGGEETQYF. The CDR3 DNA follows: TGTGCCAGCTCACCAAATTCGGGAGGGGAAGAGACCCAGTACTTC.

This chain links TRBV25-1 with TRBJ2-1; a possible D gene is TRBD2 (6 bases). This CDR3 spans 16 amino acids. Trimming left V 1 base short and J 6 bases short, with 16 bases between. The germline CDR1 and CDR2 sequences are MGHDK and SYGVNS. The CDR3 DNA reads TGTGCCAGCAGTGAATCAATTCGCGGGACGTTCAATGAGCAGTTCTTC. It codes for CASSESIRGTFNEQFF.

CDR3 in amino acids: CASSVQGGRILDGYTF. In nucleotides, the CDR3 is TGTGCCAGCAGCGTTCAGGGGGGCCGGATACTAGATGGCTACACCTTC. J is TRBJ1-2 and V is TRBV7-2, with TRBD1 identical over 7 bases. Germline V gives CDR1 SGHTA, CDR2 FQGNSA. V shed 5 bases and J 6 bases; nucleotides not matched to a gene: 15. The CDR3 totals 16 residues.

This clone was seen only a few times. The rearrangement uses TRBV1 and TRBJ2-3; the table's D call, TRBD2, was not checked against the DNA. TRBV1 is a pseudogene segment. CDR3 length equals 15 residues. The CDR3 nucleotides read TGCACCAGCAGCCAAGGACTACCTAGCACAGATACGCAGTATTTT. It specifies CTSSQGLPSTDTQYF.

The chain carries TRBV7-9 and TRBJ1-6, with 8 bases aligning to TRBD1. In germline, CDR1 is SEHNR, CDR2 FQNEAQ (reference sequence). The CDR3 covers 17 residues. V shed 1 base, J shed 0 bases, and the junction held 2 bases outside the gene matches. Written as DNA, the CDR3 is TGTGCCAGCAGCTTAGGGACAGGGAGCTCCTATAATTCACCCCTCCACTTT. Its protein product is CASSLGTGSSYNSPLHF.

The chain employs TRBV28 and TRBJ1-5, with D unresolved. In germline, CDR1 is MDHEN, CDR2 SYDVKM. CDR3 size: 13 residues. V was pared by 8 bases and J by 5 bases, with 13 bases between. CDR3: CASRHGIYQPQHF. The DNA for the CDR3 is TGTGCCAGCCGTCACGGGATTTATCAGCCCCAGCATTTT.

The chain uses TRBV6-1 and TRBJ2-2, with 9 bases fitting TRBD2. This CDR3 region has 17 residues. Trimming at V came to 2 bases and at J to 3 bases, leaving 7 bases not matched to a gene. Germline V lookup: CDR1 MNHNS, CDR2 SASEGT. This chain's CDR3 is CASSEFVTSGYTGELFF. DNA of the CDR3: TGTGCCAGCAGTGAATTTGTGACTAGCGGTTACACCGGGGAGCTGTTTTTT.

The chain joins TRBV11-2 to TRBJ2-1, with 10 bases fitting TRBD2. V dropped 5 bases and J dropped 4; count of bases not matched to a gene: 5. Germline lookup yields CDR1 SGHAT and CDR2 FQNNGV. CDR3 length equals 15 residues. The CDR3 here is CASSIGTSVYNEQFF. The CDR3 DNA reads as TGTGCCAGCAGCATCGGGACTAGCGTTTACAATGAGCAGTTCTTC.

In DNA, the CDR3 is TGTGCCAGCAGCTTAGTGGGCATCATACGCACAGATACGCAGTATTTT. This encodes CASSLVGIIRTDTQYF. The chain links TRBV11-2 to TRBJ2-3, with D unresolved. This CDR3 has 16 residues. V was cut by 1 base and J by 1 base, with 12 bases left in between. CDR1 is SGHAT and CDR2 is FQNNGV in the germline V gene.

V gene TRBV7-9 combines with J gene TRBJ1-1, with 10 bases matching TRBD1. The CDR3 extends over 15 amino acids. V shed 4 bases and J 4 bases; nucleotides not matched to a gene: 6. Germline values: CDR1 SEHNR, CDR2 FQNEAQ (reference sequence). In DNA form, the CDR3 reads TGTGCCAGCAGCTCAGGGACAGGGGAGACCACTGAAGCTTTCTTT. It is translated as CASSSGTGETTEAFF. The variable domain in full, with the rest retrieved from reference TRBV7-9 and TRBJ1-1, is DTGVSQNPRHKITKRGQNVTFRCDPISEHNRLYWYRQTLGQGPEFLTYFQNEAQLEKSRLLSDRFSAERPKGSFSTLEIQRTEQGDSAMYLCASSSGTGETTEAFFGQGTRLTVV.

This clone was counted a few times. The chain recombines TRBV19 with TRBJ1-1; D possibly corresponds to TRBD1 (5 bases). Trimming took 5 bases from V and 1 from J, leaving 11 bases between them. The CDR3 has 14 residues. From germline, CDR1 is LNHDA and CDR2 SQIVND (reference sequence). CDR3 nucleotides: TGTGCCAGTAGTCTCCCGACAGAGAACACTGAAGCTTTCTTT. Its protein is CASSLPTENTEAFF.

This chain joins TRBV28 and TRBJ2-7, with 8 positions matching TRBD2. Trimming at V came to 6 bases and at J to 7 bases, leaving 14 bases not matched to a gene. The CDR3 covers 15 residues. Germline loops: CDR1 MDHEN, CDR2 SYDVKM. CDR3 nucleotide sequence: TGTGCCAGCAGGCCGTCGGGGGGGCCAAGATCTGAGCAGTACTTC. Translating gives CASRPSGGPRSEQYF.

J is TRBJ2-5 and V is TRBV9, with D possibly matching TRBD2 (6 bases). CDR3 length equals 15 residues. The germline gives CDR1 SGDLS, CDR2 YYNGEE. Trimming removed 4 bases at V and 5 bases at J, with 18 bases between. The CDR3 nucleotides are TGTGCCAGCAGCCCCCGGGGAGGCGTGTGGGAGACCCAGTACTTC. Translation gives CASSPRGGVWETQYF.

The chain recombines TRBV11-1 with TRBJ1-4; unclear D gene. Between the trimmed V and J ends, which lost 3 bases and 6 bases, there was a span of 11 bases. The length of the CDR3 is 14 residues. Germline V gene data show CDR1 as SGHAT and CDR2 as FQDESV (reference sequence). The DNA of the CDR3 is TGTGCCAGCAGCTTCCGGAGTGGCGATGAAAAACTGTTTTTT. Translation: CASSFRSGDEKLFF. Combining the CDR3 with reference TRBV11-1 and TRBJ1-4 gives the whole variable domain EAEVAQSPRYKITEKSQAVAFWCDPISGHATLYWYRQILGQGPELLVQFQDESVVDDSQLPKDRFSAERLKGVDSTLKIQPAELGDSAMYLCASSFRSGDEKLFFGSGTQLSVL.

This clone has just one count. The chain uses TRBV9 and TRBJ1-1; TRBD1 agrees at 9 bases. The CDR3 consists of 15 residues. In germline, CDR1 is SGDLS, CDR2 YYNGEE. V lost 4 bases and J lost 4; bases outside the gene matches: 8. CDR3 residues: CASSFTGGPSTEAFF. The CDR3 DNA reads TGTGCCAGCAGCTTTACAGGGGGCCCTAGCACTGAAGCTTTCTTT.